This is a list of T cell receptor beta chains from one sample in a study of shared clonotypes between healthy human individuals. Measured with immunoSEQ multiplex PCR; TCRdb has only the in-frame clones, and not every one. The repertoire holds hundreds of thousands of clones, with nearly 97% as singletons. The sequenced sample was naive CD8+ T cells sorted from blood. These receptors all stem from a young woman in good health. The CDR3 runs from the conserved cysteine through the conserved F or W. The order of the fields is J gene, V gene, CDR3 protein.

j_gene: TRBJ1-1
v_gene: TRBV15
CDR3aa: CATRGGNTEAFF

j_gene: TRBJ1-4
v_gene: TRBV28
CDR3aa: CASSFRGRTNEKLFF

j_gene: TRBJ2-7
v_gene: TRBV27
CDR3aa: CASSLSGAYEQYF

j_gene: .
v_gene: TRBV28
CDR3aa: CASSFLGITYEQYF

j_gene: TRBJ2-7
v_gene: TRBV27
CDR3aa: CASSLSAEILYEQYF

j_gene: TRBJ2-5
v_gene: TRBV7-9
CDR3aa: CASSTSGTQETQYF

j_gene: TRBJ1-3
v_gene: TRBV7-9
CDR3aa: CASSLASINTGTSGNTIYF

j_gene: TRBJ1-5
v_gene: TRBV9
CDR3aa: CASSVRFPGRQWGQPQHF

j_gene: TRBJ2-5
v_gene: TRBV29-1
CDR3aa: CSVPPGGETQYF

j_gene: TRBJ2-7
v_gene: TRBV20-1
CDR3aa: CSATNYEQYF

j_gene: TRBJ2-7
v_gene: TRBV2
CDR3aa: CASRASISYEQYF

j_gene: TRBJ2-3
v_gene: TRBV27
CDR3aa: CASSLEGLAVTDTQYF

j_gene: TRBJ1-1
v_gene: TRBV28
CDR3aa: CASSPQGRRKTEAFF

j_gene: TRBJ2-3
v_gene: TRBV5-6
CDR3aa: CASSLYGNVDTQYF

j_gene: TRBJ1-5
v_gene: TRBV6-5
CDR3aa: CASSYTNGQPQHF

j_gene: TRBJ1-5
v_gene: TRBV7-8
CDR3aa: CASSFSEGTQPQHF

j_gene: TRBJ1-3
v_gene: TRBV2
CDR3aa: CASSDWPGPRIDSGNTIYF